The 7 T cell receptor beta chains below were found in one sample sequenced in a study of T cells expressing NK-cell markers. Reprocessing the 5' RACE reads, TCRdb reports a single entry for every CDR3 protein and omits DNA. The sample has some 440,000 distinct CDR3 sequences. The sequenced material came from blood T cells: a sorted CD56 or NKG2C T cell subset, CD4+ or CD8+ T cells, or bulk PBMC T cells (not recorded which). The receptor set was obtained from a woman in her 50s in good health.

This rearrangement joins TRBV10-3 to TRBJ2-7. CDR3 length: 14 amino acids. Germline CDR1 ENHRY, CDR2 SYGVKD. CDR3 protein: CAISADASSYEQYF.

The chain has TRBV4-2 and TRBJ1-1; TCRdb lists TRBD1, though no DNA is available to test this call. Germline loops: CDR1 LGHNA, CDR2 YNFKEQ. The CDR3 sequence is 15 residues long. The CDR3 is CASSQVDRGLTEAFF.

The chain joins TRBV10-1 to TRBJ2-7; the D call from TCRdb, TRBD2, cannot be confirmed without DNA. The V gene's germline CDR1 is WNHNN and CDR2 SYGVQD (reference sequence). The CDR3 covers 15 residues. This CDR3 reads CASSFSGGGIYEQYF.

The chain links TRBV5-1 to TRBJ2-5; TCRdb's assignment of TRBD2 cannot be checked, as there is no DNA. The germline V gene encodes CDR1 SGHRS and CDR2 YFSETQ. The CDR3 is made up of 14 amino acids. CDR3 sequence: CASRPSGRGETQYF.

This chain connects TRBV9 to TRBJ1-3; TCRdb picks TRBD1, but there is no DNA to check that call. CDR1 is SGDLS, CDR2 YYNGEE, per germline. The CDR3 is 16 amino acids. The CDR3 loop is CASSRGDSNSGNTIYF.

The chain couples TRBV5-1 to TRBJ2-3. CDR3 length: 14 residues. The germline V gene has CDR1 SGHRS and CDR2 YFSETQ. The CDR3 reads CASSWGTSTDTQYF.

V gene TRBV6-6 combines with J gene TRBJ2-5. This CDR3 comprises 13 residues. Germline assignment: CDR1 MNHNY and CDR2 SVGAGI (reference sequence). This chain's CDR3 is CASSYSPEETQYF.